Following are 20 T cell receptor beta chains from one sample sequenced in a study of cytomegalovirus exposure and HLA in healthy donors. The table came from immunoSEQ multiplex PCR; TCRdb's copy has only in-frame clones and leaves some out. The sample holds roughly 130,000 clones, roughly nine tenths seen once. The sequencing input was PBMCs. All receptors derive from a man aged 25 to 45 in good health and CMV-seronegative.

This chain uses TRBV7-9 with TRBJ1-2; 7 bases align to TRBD1. V was clipped by 5 bases and J by 2 bases; unmatched bases: 8. The CDR3 runs 15 residues. From germline, CDR1 is SEHNR and CDR2 FQNEAQ (reference sequence). In DNA, the CDR3 is TGTGCCAGCAGCCCTTCGGGACAGTTCAACTATGGCTACACCTTC. Its protein product is CASSPSGQFNYGYTF.

This chain connects TRBV28 to TRBJ1-6; the D is unclear. The CDR3 sequence is 15 residues long. The germline V gene has CDR1 MDHEN and CDR2 SYDVKM. Deletions cut 10 bases from V and 0 bases from J, with 13 bases between. CDR3 in amino acids: CATKRGGSYNSPLHF. CDR3 in DNA: TGTGCCACCAAGAGAGGTGGCTCCTATAATTCACCCCTCCACTTT.

The genes are TRBV7-9 and TRBJ2-1; D unresolved. The CDR3 has 15 amino acids. The V gene's germline CDR1 is SEHNR and CDR2 FQNEAQ (reference sequence). Trimming pared 5 bases from V and 6 bases from J, leaving 17 bases between. CDR3 coding DNA: TGTGCCAGCAGCCCCCTGGGTTCAGGTGGCAATGAGCAGTTCTTC. It codes for CASSPLGSGGNEQFF. The complete variable domain, with remaining parts taken from reference TRBV7-9 and TRBJ2-1, reads DTGVSQNPRHKITKRGQNVTFRCDPISEHNRLYWYRQTLGQGPEFLTYFQNEAQLEKSRLLSDRFSAERPKGSFSTLEIQRTEQGDSAMYLCASSPLGSGGNEQFFGPGTRLTVL.

The V call is TRBV11-3, the J call TRBJ2-1, with 10 positions matching TRBD2. V lost 3 bases and J lost 3; bases outside the gene matches: 11. Germline values: CDR1 SGHNT, CDR2 YENEEA. The CDR3 has 18 residues. CDR3 in DNA: TGTGCCAGCAGCTTGTCTAGCGGGGGACCGAAGGGCTACAATGAGCAGTTCTTC. It is translated as CASSLSSGGPKGYNEQFF.

Only one count was recorded for this clone. This sequence joins TRBV28 and TRBJ1-2, with D perhaps matching TRBD1 (6 bases). The CDR3 runs to 15 residues. Trimming pared 3 bases from V and 7 bases from J, leaving 18 bases between. Germline lookup yields CDR1 MDHEN and CDR2 SYDVKM. The CDR3 nucleotides are TGTGCCAGCAGTTTGGGAGGGGGGATCTTGGTTGGCTACACCTTC. Protein product: CASSLGGGILVGYTF.

The chain joins TRBV25-1 to TRBJ2-7; D gene unclear. Trimming removed 4 bases from V and 0 bases from J, with 7 bases in between. Germline values: CDR1 MGHDK, CDR2 SYGVNS. This CDR3 region has 13 residues. The CDR3 bases are TGTGCCAGCAGTGCACCAGTCTCCTACGAGCAGTACTTC. This sequence encodes CASSAPVSYEQYF.

The V gene is TRBV18, the J gene TRBJ2-2; D may be TRBD1 (6 bases). The V end was cut by 3 bases, the J end by 3 bases, with 14 bases between. The CDR3 spans 16 residues. CDR1 KGHSH and CDR2 LQKENI come from the germline V gene. CDR3 nucleotides: TGTGCCAGCTCACCTGCACAGGGATCCTACACCGGGGAGCTGTTTTTT. It is translated as CASSPAQGSYTGELFF. The whole variable domain, filled in from reference TRBV18 and TRBJ2-2, reads NAGVMQNPRHLVRRRGQEARLRCSPMKGHSHVYWYRQLPEEGLKFMVYLQKENIIDESGMPKERFSAEFPKEGPSILRIQQVVRGDSAAYFCASSPAQGSYTGELFFGEGSRLTVL.

V is TRBV5-1 and J is TRBJ2-3; D perhaps matches TRBD1 (5 bases). Per germline, CDR1 SGHRS and CDR2 YFSETQ. CDR3 length equals 13 residues. V was cut by 6 bases and J by 2 bases, with 10 bases left in between. CDR3 loop: CASNDRYTDTQYF. CDR3 sequence (DNA): TGCGCCAGCAACGACAGATACACAGATACGCAGTATTTT.

This rearrangement joins TRBV10-3 to TRBJ2-7; 7 bases are a match to TRBD1. CDR3 length: 14 amino acids. The germline V gene encodes CDR1 ENHRY and CDR2 SYGVKD. Germline trimming cut 3 bases from V and 4 bases from J; bases unmatched to any gene: 6. CDR3: CAISDSAGGYEQYF. The CDR3 region has the DNA TGTGCCATCAGTGATTCGGCAGGGGGTTACGAGCAGTACTTC.

This sequence joins TRBV14 and TRBJ2-1; 12 nucleotides line up with TRBD2. The germline gives CDR1 SGHDN, CDR2 FVKESK. J gave up 10 bases and V 4 bases, and 5 bases lay outside the gene matches. CDR3 length: 14 residues. The CDR3 bases are TGTGCCAGCAGCCCGGGACTAGCGGGTTCGGAGCAGTTCTTC. This gives the protein CASSPGLAGSEQFF.

V and J are TRBV7-6 and TRBJ2-1, with 11 positions matching TRBD2. V dropped 4 bases and J dropped 6; count of bases not matched to a gene: 8. CDR3 length: 16 amino acids. Per the germline V gene, CDR1 is SGHVS and CDR2 is FNYEAQ. CDR3 loop: CASSWTTSGAGNEQFF. The CDR3 DNA reads TGTGCCAGCAGCTGGACGACTAGCGGGGCGGGCAATGAGCAGTTCTTC.

The chain recombines TRBV4-2 with TRBJ1-4, with 10 nucleotides matching TRBD1. Germline V CDR1 and CDR2: LGHNA, YNFKEQ. The ends lost 2 bases at V and 5 bases at J; junction bases unmatched: 5. The CDR3 length is 16 residues. CDR3 nucleotide sequence: TGTGCCAGCAGCCAATCACCGACAGGGGGCAATGAAAAACTGTTTTTT. Its protein product is CASSQSPTGGNEKLFF.

V and J are TRBV11-2 and TRBJ1-2; D is possibly TRBD1 (6 bases). This CDR3 has 13 residues. Per the germline V gene, CDR1 is SGHAT and CDR2 is FQNNGV. Trimming shortened V by 5 bases and J by 8 bases, and 15 bases separated the two germline ends. Written as DNA, the CDR3 is TGTGCCAGCAGCCGAGGACAGAAGCGGGGCTACACCTTC. This sequence encodes CASSRGQKRGYTF.

In DNA form, the CDR3 reads TGTGCCAGCAGTTCTCATACAGGGTACAATGAGCAGTTCTTC. This encodes CASSSHTGYNEQFF. This chain links TRBV6-5 with TRBJ2-1, with D perhaps matching TRBD1 (6 bases). This CDR3 region has 14 residues. Germline V gives CDR1 MNHEY, CDR2 SVGAGI. The V end was cut by 4 bases, the J end by 4 bases, with 11 bases between.

V gene TRBV15 combines with J gene TRBJ2-2; 8 bases line up with TRBD1. Germline-derived CDR1 and CDR2 are LNHNV and YYDKDF (reference sequence). This CDR3 contains 14 residues. V gave up 6 bases and J gave up 2 bases; unmatched junction bases: 2. For the CDR3, the DNA is TGTGCCACCAGGGGGACAGGAAACACCGGGGAGCTGTTTTTT. This codes for CATRGTGNTGELFF.

This chain links TRBV7-9 with TRBJ1-5; TRBD1 matches at 8 bases. Germline V gives CDR1 SEHNR, CDR2 FQNEAQ (reference sequence). CDR3 size: 15 residues. Trimming cost V 5 bases and J 4 bases; bases outside gene matches: 7. CDR3 in DNA: TGTGCCAGCAGCCAGGACAGGACAGGGAATCAGCCCCAGCATTTT. It encodes CASSQDRTGNQPQHF.

J is TRBJ2-5 and V is TRBV7-2; 10 bases map to TRBD1. Germline V CDR1 and CDR2: SGHTA, FQGNSA. Trimming removed 5 bases from V and 4 bases from J; junction bases left unmatched: 4. This CDR3 is built from 14 residues. CDR3 DNA sequence: TGTGCCAGCAGCCCAAGGGACAGGGGAGAGACCCAGTACTTC. Its protein product is CASSPRDRGETQYF. The full variable domain, in which reference TRBV7-2 and TRBJ2-5 provide the parts outside the CDR3, is GAGVSQSPSNKVTEKGKDVELRCDPISGHTALYWYRQSLGQGLEFLIYFQGNSAPDKSGLPSDRFSAERTGGSVSTLTIQRTQQEDSAVYLCASSPRDRGETQYFGPGTRLLVL.

The genes are TRBV16 and TRBJ1-2; D gene uncertain. CDR1 KGHSY and CDR2 FQNENV come from the germline V gene. The CDR3 has 14 residues. Trimming cost V 5 bases and J 8 bases, with 18 bases left between them. The DNA for the CDR3 is TGTGCCAGCAGCATGCGGAGCGAAGCTACCGGCTACACCTTC. It specifies CASSMRSEATGYTF.

The chain carries TRBV5-6 and TRBJ2-5; tentatively, D is TRBD2 (6 bases). The CDR3 spans 15 residues. Trimming took off 0 bases at V and 6 bases at J, with 15 bases between the two ends. CDR1 is SGHDT, CDR2 YYEEEE, per germline. The CDR3 region has the DNA TGTGCCAGCAGCTTGGAGGGCGGGATTGGGAAGACCCAGTACTTC. Translated: CASSLEGGIGKTQYF.

The chain couples TRBV5-1 to TRBJ2-2; unclear D gene. This CDR3 has 14 amino acids. The germline V and J ends were trimmed by 1 base and 4 bases, with 8 bases remaining between them. The germline CDR1 and CDR2 sequences are SGHRS and YFSETQ. The CDR3 DNA reads as TGCGCCAGCAGCTTGTTGTTTCGCACCGGGGAGCTGTTTTTT. Translated, it gives CASSLLFRTGELFF.